Described below is a single TCR beta chain sequence and its context. The CDR3 covers 13 residues. V was trimmed by 7 bases and J by 4 bases, leaving 13 bases between them. Germline-derived CDR1 and CDR2 are SNHLY and FYNNEI. These data originate in a study of blood T cell repertoires in COVID-19. Study at large: The United States, Italy and Spain were the sources of the acute and convalescent COVID-19 samples. Sample material is recorded as cDNA or gDNA derived from T cells, B-cell-depleted T cells, or PBMCs.

The authors' processing: Quantification of nucleated cells was approximated via reference gene primer amplification. TCRdb's table, derived via immunoSEQ multiplex PCR, lists solely in-frame clones and lacks some. V, J and clone size are those of that table, while D and trimming were read from the DNA. Of some 180,000 clones detected, 75% to 90% appear once; the ten largest clones hold under 9.5%. This rearrangement joins TRBV2 to TRBJ1-1; D gene ambiguous. The clonotype originates from a woman in her fifties or sixties with acute or convalescent COVID-19. Sequenced input: peripheral blood. CDR3 sequence (DNA): TGTGCCAGCATTGGAGGGTGGACCACTGAAGCTTTCTTT. As protein: CASIGGWTTEAFF.